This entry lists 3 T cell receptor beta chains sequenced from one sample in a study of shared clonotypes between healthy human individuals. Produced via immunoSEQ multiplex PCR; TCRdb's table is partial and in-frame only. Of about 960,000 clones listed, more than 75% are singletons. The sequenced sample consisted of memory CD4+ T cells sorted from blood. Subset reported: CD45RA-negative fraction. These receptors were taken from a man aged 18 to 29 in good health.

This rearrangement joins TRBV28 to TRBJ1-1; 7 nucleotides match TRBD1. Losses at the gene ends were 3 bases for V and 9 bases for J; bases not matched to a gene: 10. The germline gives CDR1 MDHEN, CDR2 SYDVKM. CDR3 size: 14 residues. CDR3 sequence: CASSFQDRVNKAFF. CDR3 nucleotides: TGTGCCAGCAGTTTTCAAGACAGGGTCAACAAAGCTTTCTTT.

CDR3 sequence reads: CASSVSGQGRTDTQYF. The CDR3 nucleotides are TGTGCCAGCAGCGTATCGGGACAGGGGAGGACAGATACGCAGTATTTT. V and J are TRBV9 and TRBJ2-3; TRBD1 agrees at 10 bases. The CDR3 length is 16 residues. Germline CDR1 is SGDLS and CDR2 is YYNGEE. V gave up 1 base and J gave up 3 bases; unmatched junction bases: 5.

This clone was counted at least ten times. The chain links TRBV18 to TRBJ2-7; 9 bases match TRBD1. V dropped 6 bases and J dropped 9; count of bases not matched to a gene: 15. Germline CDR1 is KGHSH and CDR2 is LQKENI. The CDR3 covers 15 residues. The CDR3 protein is CASSEADRGPNGQYF. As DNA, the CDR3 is TGTGCCAGCTCCGAAGCGGACAGGGGACCTAATGGGCAGTACTTC.